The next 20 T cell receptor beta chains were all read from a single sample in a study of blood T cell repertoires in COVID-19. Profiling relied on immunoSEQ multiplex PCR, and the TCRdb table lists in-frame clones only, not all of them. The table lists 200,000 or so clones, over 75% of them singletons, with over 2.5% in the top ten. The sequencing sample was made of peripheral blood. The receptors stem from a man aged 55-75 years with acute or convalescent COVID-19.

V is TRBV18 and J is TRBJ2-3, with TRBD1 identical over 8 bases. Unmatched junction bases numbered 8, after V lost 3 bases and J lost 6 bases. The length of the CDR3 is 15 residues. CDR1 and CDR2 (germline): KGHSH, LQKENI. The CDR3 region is CASSPWTGLLDTQYF. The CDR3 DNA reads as TGTGCCAGCTCACCCTGGACAGGGTTATTGGATACGCAGTATTTT.

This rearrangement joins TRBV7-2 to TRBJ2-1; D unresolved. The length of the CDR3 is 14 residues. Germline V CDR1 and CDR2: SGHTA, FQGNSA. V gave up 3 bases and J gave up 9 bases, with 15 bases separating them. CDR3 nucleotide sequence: TGTGCCAGCAGCTTTGGCGACCAGCGCGGTGAGCAGTTCTTC. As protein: CASSFGDQRGEQFF.

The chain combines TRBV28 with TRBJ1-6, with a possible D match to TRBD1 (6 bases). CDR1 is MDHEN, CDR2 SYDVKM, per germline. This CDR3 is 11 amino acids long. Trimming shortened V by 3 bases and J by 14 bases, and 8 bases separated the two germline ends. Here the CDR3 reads CASSLTGALHF. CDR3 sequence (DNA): TGTGCCAGCAGTTTGACAGGAGCCCTCCACTTT.

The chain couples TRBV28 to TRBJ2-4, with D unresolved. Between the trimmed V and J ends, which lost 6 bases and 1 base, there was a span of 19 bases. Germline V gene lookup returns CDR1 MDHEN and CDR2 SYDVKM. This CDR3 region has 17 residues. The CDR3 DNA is TGTGCCAGCAGCGCTGCTCGGGTCCCTGGGGCCAAAAACATTCAGTACTTC. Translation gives CASSAARVPGAKNIQYF.

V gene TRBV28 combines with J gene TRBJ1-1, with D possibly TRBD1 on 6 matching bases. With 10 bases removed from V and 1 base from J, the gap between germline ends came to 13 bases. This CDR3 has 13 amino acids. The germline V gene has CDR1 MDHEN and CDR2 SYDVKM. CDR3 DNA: TGTGCCATACAGGGAACAAGGAACACTGAAGCTTTCTTT. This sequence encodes CAIQGTRNTEAFF.

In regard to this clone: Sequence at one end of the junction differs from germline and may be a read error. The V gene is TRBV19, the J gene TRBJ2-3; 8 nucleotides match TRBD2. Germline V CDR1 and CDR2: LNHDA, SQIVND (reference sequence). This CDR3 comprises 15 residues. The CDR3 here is CASSNSGRWTDTQYF. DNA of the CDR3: TGTGCCAGCAGTAACAGCGGGAGATGGACAGATACGCAGTATTTT.

The CDR3 is CASSLDRADTQYF. CDR3 in DNA: TGTGCCAGCAGCTTAGATCGAGCAGATACGCAGTATTTT. The chain couples TRBV11-2 to TRBJ2-3; D is uncertain. Per germline, CDR1 SGHAT and CDR2 FQNNGV. Trimming removed 0 bases at V and 4 bases at J, with 5 bases between. The CDR3 is made up of 13 amino acids.

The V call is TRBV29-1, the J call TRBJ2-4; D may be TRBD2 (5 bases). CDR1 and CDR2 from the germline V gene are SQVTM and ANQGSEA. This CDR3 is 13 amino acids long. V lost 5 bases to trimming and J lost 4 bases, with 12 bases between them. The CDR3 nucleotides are TGCAGCGTTACAGACGGGGAGAAAAACATTCAGTACTTC. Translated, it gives CSVTDGEKNIQYF.

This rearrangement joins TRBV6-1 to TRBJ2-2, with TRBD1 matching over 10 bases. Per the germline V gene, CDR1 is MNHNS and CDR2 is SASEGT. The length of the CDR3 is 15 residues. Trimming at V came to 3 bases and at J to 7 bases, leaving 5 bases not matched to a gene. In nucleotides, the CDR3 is TGTGCCAGCAGTGAGGGGACAGGGGTGGTCGGGGAGCTGTTTTTT. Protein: CASSEGTGVVGELFF.

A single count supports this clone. The CDR3 sequence: CASSLVGAGRLDYNEQFF. The DNA of the CDR3 is TGTGCCAGCAGCTTAGTAGGCGCGGGGAGGCTAGACTACAATGAGCAGTTCTTC. The chain joins TRBV7-2 to TRBJ2-1; possibly TRBD2 for D (6 bases). V lost 1 base and J 3 bases, leaving 19 bases between the germline ends. Germline V gives CDR1 SGHTA, CDR2 FQGNSA. The CDR3 is 18 residues long.

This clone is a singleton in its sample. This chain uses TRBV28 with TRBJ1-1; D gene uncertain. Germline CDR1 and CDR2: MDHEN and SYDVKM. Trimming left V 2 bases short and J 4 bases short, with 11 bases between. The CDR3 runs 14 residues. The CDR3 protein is CASSLMASATEAFF. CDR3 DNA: TGTGCCAGCAGTTTAATGGCTTCTGCCACTGAAGCTTTCTTT.

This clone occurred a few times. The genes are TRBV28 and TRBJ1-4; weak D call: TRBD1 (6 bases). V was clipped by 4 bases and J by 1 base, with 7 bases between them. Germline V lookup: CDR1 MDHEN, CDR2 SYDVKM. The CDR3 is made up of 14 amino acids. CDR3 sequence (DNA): TGTGCCAGCAGTTCGGACAGAACTAATGAAAAACTGTTTTTT. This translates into CASSSDRTNEKLFF.

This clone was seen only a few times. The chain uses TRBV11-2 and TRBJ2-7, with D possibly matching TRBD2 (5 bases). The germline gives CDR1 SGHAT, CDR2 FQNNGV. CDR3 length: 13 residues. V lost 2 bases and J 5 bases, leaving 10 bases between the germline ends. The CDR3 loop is CASSLLSGNEQYF. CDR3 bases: TGTGCCAGCAGCTTACTCTCGGGGAACGAGCAGTACTTC.

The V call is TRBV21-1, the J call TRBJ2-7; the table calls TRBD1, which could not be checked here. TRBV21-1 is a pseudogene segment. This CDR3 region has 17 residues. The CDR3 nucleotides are TGTGCCAGCAGCAAAGGGATTCAGGACAGAAGCTCCTACGAGCAGTACTTC. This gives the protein CASSKGIQDRSSYEQYF.

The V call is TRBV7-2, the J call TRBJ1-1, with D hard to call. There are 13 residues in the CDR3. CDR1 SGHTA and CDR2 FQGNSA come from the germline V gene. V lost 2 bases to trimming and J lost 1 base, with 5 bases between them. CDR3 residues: CASSLRENTEAFF. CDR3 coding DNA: TGTGCCAGCAGCTTACGCGAGAACACTGAAGCTTTCTTT.

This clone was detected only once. CDR3 nucleotide sequence: TGTGCCAGCAGTGGACTAGCGGGAGTCCTCTACAATGAGCAGTTCTTC. Amino acids: CASSGLAGVLYNEQFF. The genes are TRBV27 and TRBJ2-1; 13 bases align to TRBD2. The CDR3 is 16 amino acids. After removal of 5 bases from V and 3 bases from J, the junction contained 4 bases not matched to a gene. Germline V gene data show CDR1 as MNHEY and CDR2 as SMNVEV (reference sequence).

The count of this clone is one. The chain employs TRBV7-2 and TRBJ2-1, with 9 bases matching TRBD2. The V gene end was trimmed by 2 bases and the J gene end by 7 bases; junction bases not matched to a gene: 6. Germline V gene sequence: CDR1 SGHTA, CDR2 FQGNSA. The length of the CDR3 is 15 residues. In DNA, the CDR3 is TGTGCCAGCAGCTTATGGAGTAGCGGGAGAAATGAGCAGTTCTTC. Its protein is CASSLWSSGRNEQFF. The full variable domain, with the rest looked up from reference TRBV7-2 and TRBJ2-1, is GAGVSQSPSNKVTEKGKDVELRCDPISGHTALYWYRQSLGQGLEFLIYFQGNSAPDKSGLPSDRFSAERTGGSVSTLTIQRTQQEDSAVYLCASSLWSSGRNEQFFGPGTRLTVL.

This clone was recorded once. CDR3 sequence: CASSLTGPTEAFF. CDR3 coding DNA: TGTGCCAGCAGCTTAACAGGTCCCACTGAAGCTTTCTTT. The chain couples TRBV7-9 to TRBJ1-1; D perhaps matches TRBD1 (5 bases). Trimming shortened V by 2 bases and J by 4 bases, and 8 bases separated the two germline ends. This CDR3 is 13 amino acids long. Germline CDR1 reads SEHNR; CDR2 reads FQNEAQ (reference sequence). Based on the CDR3 plus reference TRBV7-9 and TRBJ1-1, the full variable domain is DTGVSQNPRHKITKRGQNVTFRCDPISEHNRLYWYRQTLGQGPEFLTYFQNEAQLEKSRLLSDRFSAERPKGSFSTLEIQRTEQGDSAMYLCASSLTGPTEAFFGQGTRLTVV.

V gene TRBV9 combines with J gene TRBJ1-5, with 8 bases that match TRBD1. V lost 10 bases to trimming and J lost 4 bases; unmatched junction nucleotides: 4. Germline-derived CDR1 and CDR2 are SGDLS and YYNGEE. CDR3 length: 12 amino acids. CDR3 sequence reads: CASTGDNQPQHF. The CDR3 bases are TGTGCCTCGACAGGGGATAATCAGCCCCAGCATTTT.

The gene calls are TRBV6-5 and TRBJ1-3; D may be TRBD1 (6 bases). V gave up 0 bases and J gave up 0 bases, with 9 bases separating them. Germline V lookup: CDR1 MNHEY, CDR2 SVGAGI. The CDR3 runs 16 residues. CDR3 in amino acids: CASSYSWTVSGNTIYF. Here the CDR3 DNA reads TGTGCCAGCAGTTACTCTTGGACAGTCTCTGGAAACACCATATATTTT.